The sequence of this T cell receptor beta chain was determined in a study of blood T cell repertoires in COVID-19. The germline V gene has CDR1 SGHRS and CDR2 YFSETQ. The CDR3 spans 14 residues. V lost 5 bases, J lost 2 bases, and 14 bases lay in between. As handled by the study authors: The assay estimated nucleated cells by amplifying reference gene primers. Repertoires were generated with immunoSEQ multiplex PCR, while TCRdb's copy carries only in-frame clones and drops some. The DNA was the basis for D and trimming; V, J and clone size are from that table. Seen here are roughly 170,000 clones, approximately 84% observed once, and the top ten hold roughly 12%.

The chain employs TRBV5-1 and TRBJ2-7; possible D gene TRBD1, 6 bases. This clonotype was sampled from a man over 45 who had recovered from COVID-19. The sequenced material came from PBMCs or T cells enriched from blood (not recorded which). CDR3 region: CASSSGAGPYEQYF. Written as DNA, the CDR3 is TGCGCCAGCAGTTCAGGGGCAGGTCCCTACGAGCAGTACTTC.